The 25 T cell receptor beta chains presented below share a single source sample, sequenced in a study of cytomegalovirus exposure and HLA in healthy donors. Sequenced by immunoSEQ multiplex PCR; TCRdb stores in-frame clones only, minus some. Counted here are over 110,000 clones, roughly four fifths occurring once; the ten biggest clones make up over 1.1%. Sequencing was carried out using PBMCs. The receptor source for this set is a woman aged 30 to 39 in good health and CMV-seronegative.

This rearrangement joins TRBV7-2 to TRBJ2-7, with TRBD1 identical over 10 bases. The CDR3 is 15 amino acids. The ends lost 5 bases at V and 0 bases at J; junction bases unmatched: 4. Germline CDR1 reads SGHTA; CDR2 reads FQGNSA. The CDR3 DNA reads TGTGCCAGCAGCACGGGACAGGGGAGCTCCTACGAGCAGTACTTC. Encoded protein: CASSTGQGSSYEQYF.

This clone was detected a few times. This rearrangement joins TRBV7-8 to TRBJ2-1, with 11 bases identical to TRBD1. Germline CDR1 reads SGHVS; CDR2 reads FQNEAQ. V lost 2 bases and J lost 3; bases outside the gene matches: 6. This CDR3 has 17 residues. CDR3 in DNA: TGTGCCAGCAGCTTACGACGGGGACAGGGGGTCTACAATGAGCAGTTCTTC. As protein: CASSLRRGQGVYNEQFF.

This clone was observed a single time. The chain combines TRBV4-1 with TRBJ1-1; D is unresolved. The CDR3 is 13 residues long. V was pared by 2 bases and J by 1 base, with 5 bases between. In germline, CDR1 is MGHRA, CDR2 YSYEKL. The CDR3 DNA follows: TGCGCCAGCAGCCAACCAGGGAACACTGAAGCTTTCTTT. It specifies CASSQPGNTEAFF.

DNA for the CDR3: TGTGCCAGCAGCTTAATTCGCCCGGGGGGGCCAAGACCGGACGAGCAGTACTTC. Its translation: CASSLIRPGGPRPDEQYF. V and J are TRBV7-9 and TRBJ2-7, with 8 bases that match TRBD2. CDR1 and CDR2 from the germline V gene are SEHNR and FQNEAQ (reference sequence). V lost 2 bases to trimming and J lost 5 bases; unmatched junction nucleotides: 17. This CDR3 has 18 residues.

CDR3 bases: TGTGCCAGCAGCTTAGTGGGGGGTTCGGGAGAGACCCAGTACTTC. Translated: CASSLVGGSGETQYF. The rearrangement uses TRBV11-2 and TRBJ2-5, with D possibly TRBD2 on 6 matching bases. Germline CDR1 SGHAT, CDR2 FQNNGV. This CDR3 has 15 residues. The V end was cut by 1 base, the J end by 4 bases, with 13 bases between.

This chain uses TRBV6-5 with TRBJ2-3; D is uncertain. Trimming pared 4 bases from V and 10 bases from J, leaving 9 bases between. CDR1 is MNHEY, CDR2 SVGAGI, per germline. This CDR3 contains 11 residues. The DNA for the CDR3 is TGTGCCAGCAGTTTAGCAAATTCGCAGTATTTT. This sequence encodes CASSLANSQYF.

The rearrangement uses TRBV27 and TRBJ1-5, with unresolved D. The V end was cut by 5 bases, the J end by 5 bases, with 13 bases between. This CDR3 region has 14 residues. CDR1 MNHEY and CDR2 SMNVEV come from the germline V gene (reference sequence). DNA for the CDR3: TGTGCCAGCAGTGCAAGAGGCGGTCATCAGCCCCAGCATTTT. Encoded protein: CASSARGGHQPQHF.

V gene TRBV14 combines with J gene TRBJ1-2; TRBD1 agrees at 7 bases. The trim removed 6 bases at V and 4 bases at J, leaving 5 bases unmatched. Germline-derived CDR1 and CDR2 are SGHDN and FVKESK. The CDR3 consists of 13 residues. The CDR3: CASSIRQGYGYTF. In nucleotides, the CDR3 is TGTGCCAGCAGTATAAGACAGGGCTATGGCTACACCTTC. The full variable domain, rest sourced from reference TRBV14 and TRBJ1-2, is EAGVTQFPSHSVIEKGQTVTLRCDPISGHDNLYWYRRVMGKEIKFLLHFVKESKQDESGMPNNRFLAERTGGTYSTLKVQPAELEDSGVYFCASSIRQGYGYTFGSGTRLTVV.

The rearrangement uses TRBV9 and TRBJ2-2; TRBD2 agrees at 10 bases. This CDR3 is 18 amino acids long. Looked up from germline, CDR1 is SGDLS and CDR2 is YYNGEE. Unmatched junction bases numbered 8, after V lost 1 base and J lost 2 bases. The CDR3 spells CASSVFPSGGLNTGELFF. The CDR3 DNA sequence: TGTGCCAGCAGCGTATTCCCTAGCGGGGGCCTAAACACCGGGGAGCTGTTTTTT.

The J gene is TRBJ1-4, the V gene TRBV6-5; D is unresolved. This CDR3 is 16 amino acids long. Trimming cost V 0 bases and J 4 bases, with 12 bases left between them. In germline, CDR1 is MNHEY, CDR2 SVGAGI. CDR3 residues: CASSYSRAGINEKLFF. The CDR3 bases are TGTGCCAGCAGTTACTCGAGGGCGGGCATTAATGAAAAACTGTTTTTT.

This sequence joins TRBV7-9 and TRBJ2-3, with TRBD1 matching 7 bases. The CDR3 totals 17 residues. Germline V gene data show CDR1 as SEHNR and CDR2 as FQNEAQ (reference sequence). V lost 5 bases to trimming and J lost 2 bases; unmatched junction nucleotides: 13. The CDR3 DNA reads as TGTGCCAGCAGCATGCCCCCGGGACAGATTCACACAGATACGCAGTATTTT. Amino acids: CASSMPPGQIHTDTQYF.

The gene calls are TRBV2 and TRBJ1-1; weak D call: TRBD1 (5 bases). Germline V gene data show CDR1 as SNHLY and CDR2 as FYNNEI. The CDR3 has 13 residues. With 7 bases removed from V and 4 bases from J, the gap between germline ends came to 13 bases. In DNA, the CDR3 is TGTGCCAGCAACCCAGACAGTACCACTGAAGCTTTCTTT. Translation gives CASNPDSTTEAFF.

The genes are TRBV14 and TRBJ1-1; a weak D match, TRBD1 (6 bases). V shed 4 bases and J shed 4 bases, with 10 bases lying between them. This CDR3 has 13 amino acids. CDR1 is SGHDN and CDR2 is FVKESK in the germline V gene. Written as DNA, the CDR3 is TGTGCCAGCAGCCTCCTACAGGGCACTGAAGCTTTCTTT. It codes for CASSLLQGTEAFF.

This rearrangement joins TRBV27 to TRBJ2-2; 7 bases agree with TRBD2. This CDR3 spans 16 amino acids. Germline CDR1 MNHEY, CDR2 SMNVEV (reference sequence). With V trimmed by 11 bases and J by 5 bases, 17 bases remained unmatched. CDR3 sequence: CASREGLAEMTGELFF. CDR3 bases: TGTGCCTCTCGGGAAGGGCTAGCGGAAATGACCGGGGAGCTGTTTTTT.

This clone is categorized as medium-sized. This same CDR3 is encoded by further DNA sequences in the sample. This rearrangement joins TRBV6-4 to TRBJ2-1, with 8 bases lining up with TRBD2. The CDR3 is made up of 15 amino acids. Germline V gene lookup returns CDR1 MRHNA and CDR2 SNTAGT. With 0 bases clipped from V and 2 bases from J, the junction kept 0 bases outside the gene matches. CDR3 in amino acids: CASSDSGGAYNEQFF. DNA for the CDR3: TGTGCCAGCAGTGACTCCGGGGGGGCCTACAATGAGCAGTTCTTC.

The gene calls are TRBV27 and TRBJ2-5, with TRBD2 as a possible D gene (7 bases). The V gene lost 2 bases and the J gene lost 6 bases, with 19 bases spanning the gap. Germline assignment: CDR1 MNHEY and CDR2 SMNVEV (reference sequence). The CDR3 covers 16 residues. The CDR3 is CASSLISGGGLKTQYF. In DNA form, the CDR3 reads TGTGCCAGCAGTTTAATTTCGGGGGGCGGGTTAAAGACCCAGTACTTC.

This clone occurred a few times. The J gene is TRBJ2-2, the V gene TRBV7-8; D unresolved. The CDR3 totals 12 residues. Trimming took off 5 bases at V and 6 bases at J, with 7 bases between the two ends. The germline V gene has CDR1 SGHVS and CDR2 FQNEAQ. The CDR3 region has the DNA TGTGCCAGCAGCCCCTGGCCCGGGGAGCTGTTTTTT. Translated: CASSPWPGELFF. Complete variable domain (other parts from reference TRBV7-8 and TRBJ2-2): GAGVSQSPRYKVAKRGQDVALRCDPISGHVSLFWYQQALGQGPEFLTYFQNEAQLDKSGLPSDRFFAERPEGSVSTLKIQRTQQEDSAVYLCASSPWPGELFFGEGSRLTVL.

The chain has TRBV4-2 and TRBJ2-5; D might be TRBD1 (5 bases). The V end lost 2 bases, the J end lost 7 bases, and 17 bases lay between the germline ends. This CDR3 region has 15 residues. Germline loops: CDR1 LGHNA, CDR2 YNFKEQ. The chain's CDR3 is CASSQPQGGDGTQYF. The CDR3 nucleotides are TGTGCCAGCAGCCAACCTCAGGGCGGAGATGGGACCCAGTACTTC.

V usage is TRBV5-4 and J usage is TRBJ1-2; the D gene is possibly TRBD1 (5 bases). Looked up from germline, CDR1 is SGHNT and CDR2 is YYREEE (reference sequence). This CDR3 spans 13 amino acids. Between the trimmed V and J ends, which lost 0 bases and 6 bases, there was a span of 9 bases. CDR3 region: CASSLVAGNGYTF. CDR3 in DNA: TGTGCCAGCAGCTTGGTAGCAGGGAATGGCTACACCTTC.

This chain connects TRBV4-2 to TRBJ1-4; a weak D match, TRBD1 (5 bases). Germline V CDR1 and CDR2: LGHNA, YNFKEQ. The CDR3 is 18 amino acids. Trimming took 0 bases from V and 7 from J, leaving 21 bases between them. CDR3 sequence reads: CASSQEVEGRRSGEKLFF. The CDR3 DNA reads TGTGCCAGCAGCCAAGAGGTGGAGGGACGACGTTCGGGTGAAAAACTGTTTTTT.

The chain employs TRBV5-6 and TRBJ1-2, with a weak D call TRBD1 (5 bases). The CDR3 is 15 residues long. Germline V CDR1 and CDR2: SGHDT, YYEEEE. The V end lost 0 bases, the J end lost 0 bases, and 9 bases lay between the germline ends. The CDR3 DNA follows: TGTGCCAGCAGCTTGGGGGGCCGGACTAACTATGGCTACACCTTC. It codes for CASSLGGRTNYGYTF.

This clone was seen a single time. This rearrangement joins TRBV5-1 to TRBJ1-1; D is possibly TRBD1 (5 bases). This CDR3 has 14 amino acids. CDR1 SGHRS and CDR2 YFSETQ come from the germline V gene. With 1 base removed from V and 5 bases from J, the gap between germline ends came to 12 bases. CDR3 bases: TGCGCCAGCAGCTTGAGAGGCGGGGGGACTGAAGCTTTCTTT. Amino acid sequence: CASSLRGGGTEAFF.

This rearrangement joins TRBV6-5 to TRBJ1-6; D perhaps matches TRBD1 (6 bases). The CDR3 is 14 residues long. The V and J ends lost 5 bases and 9 bases respectively, with 14 bases between them. Germline CDR1 and CDR2: MNHEY and SVGAGI. CDR3: CASSGRGMGSPLHF. DNA of the CDR3: TGTGCCAGCAGTGGCAGGGGAATGGGTTCACCCCTCCACTTT.

The rearrangement joins TRBV18 to TRBJ1-2; the D gene is possibly TRBD1 (6 bases). Between the trimmed V and J ends, which lost 3 bases and 7 bases, there was a span of 18 bases. This CDR3 contains 15 residues. CDR1 KGHSH and CDR2 LQKENI come from the germline V gene. CDR3 coding DNA: TGTGCCAGCTCACCTCAGGGACTACAGGGAATTGGCTACACCTTC. It yields the protein CASSPQGLQGIGYTF.

The CDR3 DNA reads as TGTGCCAGCAGCCGAGGCACAGGGGTGAGCAATCAGCCCCAGCATTTT. Its translation is CASSRGTGVSNQPQHF. The genes are TRBV4-2 and TRBJ1-5, with 7 bases fitting TRBD1. CDR1 and CDR2 (germline): LGHNA, YNFKEQ. The CDR3 spans 16 residues. J was trimmed by 1 base and V by 4 bases; bases with no gene match: 7.